This T cell receptor (beta chain) was sequenced for a study of blood T cell repertoires in COVID-19 (dated by TCRdb to the early 2020s). A note on the overall study: Samples from collaborators originated in the United States, Italy and Spain and spanned both the acute and convalescent phases of COVID-19. The prospective study material was composed of cDNA or gDNA derived from T cells, B-cell-depleted T cells, or PBMCs. Subjects who had been exposed to COVID-19, were actively infected with it, or had recovered from it provided the deeply sampled blood TCRbeta repertoires that made up the dataset. The repertoires were released in a freely available public database meant as a resource for research on the immune response to SARS-CoV-2. The samples were drawn from two sources: the first 160 participants of the ongoing ImmuneRACE study, and 950 to 1,500 subjects contributed by 6 global collaborators. Sample metadata almost always included a de-identified subject ID, COVID-19 status, age in years and sex. Where available, HLA class I and class II types were obtained from metadata supplied by the sample provider rather than from assay-based typing.

Results the study describes overall, beyond this receptor: How much clinical and demographic metadata was included differed by source and by participant, and the metadata was provided uncurated.

The germline V gene provides CDR1 SNHLY and CDR2 FYNNEI. CDR3 length: 11 amino acids, cysteine to phenylalanine. The only DNA kept is the CDR3, 33 bases in frame from the first base. V is reduced by 5 bases and J by 13 bases, leaving a spacing of 13 bases between them. TCRbeta CDR3 regions were amplified from genomic DNA using the immunoSEQ Assay, a bias-controlled multiplex PCR. The paper's processing steps were these. Within the assay, amplification of reference gene primers was used to estimate how many nucleated cells each sample contained. Sequence reads were collapsed and filtered to measure the absolute abundance of every unique TCRbeta CDR3 rearrangement. Productive Simpson clonality was computed per sample as the square root of Simpson's diversity index over productive rearrangements. TCRdb provides this immuneACCESS table in a form limited to in-frame rearrangements. Some clones are lacking; in checked studies, under half of them reflect an unresolved V gene, and why the rest are absent is not known. From that table come the V and J calls and clone size; the DNA was used to work out D and trimming. This sample is represented by roughly 230,000 clones; roughly 83% of them were singletons. The ten most abundant clones make up approximately 7% of the sample.

With respect to this clone: This receptor's antigen is unknown. There are no base qualities to consult, and no much larger clone falls within one base.

Each collaborating institution followed its own protocols to collect whole blood in K2EDTA tubes. For TCRbeta analysis, collaborators shipped samples as frozen whole blood, isolated PBMCs, or DNA extracted from either of those sample types. Source material: peripheral blood. The sequence is built from TRBV2 and TRBJ2-3, with a weak D call of TRBD2 (5 bases match). The sequence came from a woman aged 50 to 60 with acute or convalescent COVID-19. The base sequence is TGTGCCAGCAGTAAGACTACCACTGAGTATTTT. The encoded protein is CASSKTTTEYF.